The clone carrying this T cell receptor (beta chain) was picked up many times. Antigen specificity is unknown. The data belong to a study of T-cell reconstitution after alpha-beta-depleted transplantation in children. Study-level points and caveats: Some patients owed their high day-60 TCRbeta diversity to surviving recipient T cells and thymic progenitors. Hyperexpanded clones declined; after one year, newly produced T cells mostly supplied diversity.

Between the trimmed V and J ends, which lost 5 bases and 2 bases, there was a span of 8 bases. The CDR3 extends over 14 amino acids. Germline V gene sequence: CDR1 KGHDR, CDR2 SFDVKD. Unique molecular identifiers were incorporated into the prepared TCRbeta library. TCRdb fed the PCR reads into MiXCR, producing one record per CDR3 protein. The table has about 70,000 distinct CDR3 sequences, roughly a tenth seen once. This material consisted of PBMCs, taken before TCRalphabeta/CD19-depleted stem cell transplant. The chain carries TRBV24-1 and TRBJ2-2; D gene uncertain. The TCR comes from a boy between 5 and 17 years old with acute myeloid leukemia, due to receive a stem cell transplant. The CDR3 is CATSGVFNTGELFF. The CDR3 nucleotides are TGTGCCACCAGTGGAGTGTTTAACACCGGGGAGCTGTTTTTT.